This T cell receptor beta chain came from a study of T-cell memory formation after mild COVID-19. This clonotype appeared many times. This CDR3 has 16 residues. The germline V gene has CDR1 MNHNY and CDR2 SVGAGI (reference sequence). The ends lost 5 bases at V and 0 bases at J; junction bases unmatched: 7. TCRdb recomputed calls from the 5' RACE reads with MiXCR, one row per CDR3 protein. The sample lists about 44,000 distinct CDR3 sequences, 6% to 7% occurring once. This TCR derives from an adult who had mild COVID-19 (a few samples of this study predate the infection). Cell type and time point are not known. The sequenced material came from PBMCs or a T cell subset sorted from them (not recorded which). This chain joins TRBV6-6 and TRBJ2-1, with 7 bases lining up with TRBD1. The CDR3 spells CASSQRGGLSYNEQFF. The CDR3 nucleotides are TGTGCCAGCAGTCAAAGAGGGGGCCTCTCCTACAATGAGCAGTTCTTC.